This is a list of T cell receptor beta chains from one sample in a study of blood T cell repertoires in COVID-19. The table came from immunoSEQ multiplex PCR; TCRdb's copy has only in-frame clones and leaves some out. The sample lists just over 300,000 clones, 75% to 90% occurring once. Sequencing was done on a sample of PBMCs or T cells enriched from blood (not recorded which). All receptors come from a middle-aged woman who had recovered from COVID-19. Both conserved end residues are part of each CDR3. The D gene is left open where the match is weak. Size values are once, few and many counts, or a class for expanded clones, and some rows have none.

v_gene	j_gene	abundance	d_gene	CDR3aa	CDR3nt
TRBV2	TRBJ2-1	NA	NA	CASRNPTGRHEQFF	TGTGCCAGCAGGAATCCCACCGGGAGACATGAGCAGTTCTTC
TRBV7-8	TRBJ2-2	few	NA	CASRTRITGELFF	TGTGCCAGCAGAACTCGAATAACCGGGGAGCTGTTTTTT
TRBV5-1	TRBJ2-7	NA	NA	CASSPGGLQDYEQYF	TGCGCCAGCAGCCCCGGGGGGCTTCAGGACTACGAGCAGTACTTC
TRBV10-3	TRBJ2-7	NA	TRBD1	CAISLRDSDDEQYF	TGTGCCATCAGTCTCCGGGACAGTGACGACGAGCAGTACTTC
TRBV2	TRBJ2-2	NA	NA	CASMVAANTGELFF	TGTGCCAGCATGGTGGCGGCGAACACCGGGGAGCTGTTTTTT
TRBV19	TRBJ2-5	NA	NA	CASSIVGGPQETQYF	TGTGCCAGTAGTATAGTCGGAGGACCCCAAGAGACCCAGTACTTC
TRBV28	TRBJ2-5	NA	NA	CASSSRGGFETQYF	TGTGCCAGCAGTTCAAGAGGGGGATTCGAGACCCAGTACTTC
TRBV28	TRBJ1-3	NA	NA	CASSLNQEGGNTIYF	TGTGCCAGCAGTTTGAATCAAGAGGGCGGGAACACCATATATTTT
TRBV11-3	TRBJ2-1	once	NA	CASSHLKSSVNYNEQFF	TGTGCCAGCAGCCACCTTAAATCTAGCGTCAACTATAATGAGCAGTTCTTC
TRBV4-1	TRBJ2-5	NA	TRBD1	CASSQGQGRETQYF	TGCGCCAGCAGCCAAGGACAGGGCCGAGAGACCCAGTACTTC
TRBV27	TRBJ2-3	NA	NA	CASRGPTPDTQYF	TGTGCCAGTAGGGGCCCAACCCCAGATACGCAGTATTTT
TRBV7-9	TRBJ2-1	NA	TRBD2	CASSRGASGYNEQFF	TGTGCCAGCAGCAGGGGGGCTAGCGGGTACAATGAGCAGTTCTTC
TRBV28	TRBJ2-1	NA	TRBD2	CASKTGGNYNEQFF	TGTGCCAGCAAGACCGGGGGGAACTACAATGAGCAGTTCTTC
TRBV9	TRBJ1-1	NA	NA	CASSVGGRAYTEAFF	TGTGCCAGCAGCGTAGGCGGGAGGGCCTACACTGAAGCTTTCTTT
TRBV28	TRBJ1-2	NA	NA	CASLSSAGYGYTF	TGTGCCAGCCTTTCCTCGGCAGGGTATGGCTACACCTTC
TRBV4-3	TRBJ2-7	NA	NA	CASSQDREWAEQYF	TGCGCCAGCAGCCAAGACAGGGAATGGGCCGAGCAGTACTTC
TRBV19	TRBJ2-7	NA	NA	CASSHQGGSSYEQYF	TGTGCCAGTAGTCATCAGGGGGGAAGCTCCTACGAGCAGTACTTC
TRBV7-2	TRBJ2-5	NA	TRBD1	CASSSGQGPGETQYF	TGTGCCAGCAGCTCGGGACAGGGGCCGGGAGAGACCCAGTACTTC
TRBV6-2/TRBV6-3	TRBJ2-7	NA	NA	CASSYSAARRSSYEQYF	TGTGCCAGCAGTTACTCCGCGGCCCGCCGGAGCTCCTACGAGCAGTACTTC
TRBV7-9	TRBJ2-5	NA	NA	CASSFPRGRETQYF	TGTGCCAGCAGCTTCCCCAGGGGTCGCGAGACCCAGTACTTC
TRBV12-5	TRBJ2-1	NA	NA	CASGLTSNEQFF	TGTGCTAGTGGTTTGACTAGCAATGAGCAGTTCTTC
TRBV3-1/TRBV3-2	TRBJ2-1	once	TRBD2	CASSLRAGGLYNEQFF	TGTGCCAGCAGCCTAAGAGCGGGGGGTTTGTACAATGAGCAGTTCTTC
TRBV4-3	TRBJ1-2	NA	TRBD1	CASSQASVGQGALGYTF	TGCGCCAGCAGCCAAGCCTCCGTCGGACAGGGGGCTCTGGGCTACACCTTC
TRBV5-1	TRBJ2-7	NA	TRBD2	CASSQTSGGAEQYF	TGCGCCAGCAGCCAAACTAGCGGGGGGGCAGAGCAGTACTTC
TRBV19	TRBJ2-2	NA	NA	CASSIFWGENTGELFF	TGTGCCAGTAGTATCTTTTGGGGGGAAAACACCGGGGAGCTGTTTTTT
TRBV7-3	TRBJ2-1	NA	TRBD2	CASSPDGGAWNEQFF	TGTGCCAGCAGCCCCGACGGGGGGGCGTGGAATGAGCAGTTCTTC
TRBV9	TRBJ1-2	NA	TRBD1	CASSVAGTGTSNYGYTF	TGTGCCAGCAGCGTAGCCGGGACAGGGACTTCTAACTATGGCTACACCTTC
TRBV27	TRBJ2-5	once	NA	CASRPGGYQETQYF	TGTGCCAGCAGACCAGGAGGGTATCAAGAGACCCAGTACTTC
TRBV7-9	TRBJ2-7	NA	TRBD2	CASSYSGFPYEQYF	TGTGCCAGCAGTTATAGCGGGTTCCCCTACGAGCAGTACTTC
TRBV2	TRBJ1-1	NA	NA	CASSVGQENTEAFF	TGTGCCAGCAGTGTGGGGCAGGAGAACACTGAAGCTTTCTTT
TRBV24-1	TRBJ1-5	NA	TRBD1	CATSDPRDSNSNQPQHF	TGTGCCACCAGTGACCCCCGGGACAGCAATAGCAATCAGCCCCAGCATTTT
TRBV29-1	TRBJ1-2	few	TRBD1	CSVAGQGNYGYTF	TGCAGCGTTGCAGGACAGGGAAACTATGGCTACACCTTC
TRBV6-5	TRBJ1-2	NA	NA	CASSYSTASVRGYTF	TGTGCCAGCAGTTACTCGACAGCCAGTGTGAGAGGCTACACCTTC
TRBV19	TRBJ1-5	NA	NA	CAECGLIGPSNQPQHF	TGTGCCGAGTGTGGGCTGATCGGCCCGTCTAATCAGCCCCAGCATTTT
TRBV7-9	TRBJ1-5	NA	TRBD1	CASSFGPGQGGLNQPQHF	TGTGCCAGCAGCTTCGGTCCGGGACAGGGAGGCCTAAATCAGCCCCAGCATTTT
TRBV19	TRBJ2-1	NA	NA	CASSMYNYNEQFF	TGTGCCAGTAGTATGTACAATTACAATGAGCAGTTCTTC
TRBV27	TRBJ1-1	NA	TRBD1	CASSFLPGSGGGNTEAFF	TGTGCCAGCAGCTTTCTCCCCGGATCAGGGGGAGGGAACACTGAAGCTTTCTTT
TRBV29-1	TRBJ2-1	NA	TRBD2	CSVETSGASGEQFF	TGCAGCGTTGAGACTAGCGGGGCCAGTGGTGAGCAGTTCTTC
TRBV29-1	TRBJ2-2	NA	TRBD1	CSVVGQGNTGELFF	TGCAGCGTTGTTGGACAGGGGAACACCGGGGAGCTGTTTTTT
TRBV7-2	TRBJ2-3	NA	TRBD2	CASSFLAGGPHTQYF	TGTGCCAGCAGCTTCCTAGCGGGGGGGCCACATACGCAGTATTTT
TRBV9	TRBJ2-1	NA	TRBD2	CASSVEVAGNRYNEQFF	TGTGCCAGCAGCGTAGAAGTAGCGGGAAATAGGTACAATGAGCAGTTCTTC
TRBV14	TRBJ2-5	NA	NA	CASSQGQTQYF	TGTGCCAGCAGCCAAGGGCAGACCCAGTACTTC
TRBV6-2/TRBV6-3	TRBJ2-7	NA	NA	CASSYSTLAREQYF	TGTGCCAGCAGTTACTCGACACTAGCCAGGGAGCAGTACTTC
TRBV2	TRBJ2-7	NA	NA	CASTDLNYEQYF	TGTGCCAGCACGGACTTAAACTACGAGCAGTACTTC
TRBV10-2	TRBJ1-5	once	TRBD1	CASSAGQINQPQHF	TGCGCCAGCAGTGCGGGACAGATCAATCAGCCCCAGCATTTT
TRBV28	TRBJ1-5	once	NA	CASSGGAGNNQPQHF	TGTGCCAGCAGCGGGGGTGCAGGGAATAATCAGCCCCAGCATTTT